This entry describes one T cell receptor beta chain. The antigen it binds to is not known. Per-base qualities were not stored, and no clone one base away is much larger. Trimming takes 2 bases from V and 3 bases from J, and the germline ends sit 23 bases apart. Taken from the germline V gene, the CDR1 and CDR2 loops are SGHVS and FQNEAQ. Inclusive of the bounding cysteine and phenylalanine, the CDR3 is 19 residues long. The entry retains the CDR3 DNA only, 57 bases that are in frame from base 1. TCRbeta CDR3 regions were amplified from genomic DNA by means of the immunoSEQ Assay, a bias-controlled multiplex PCR. Per the authors' processing: Nucleated cell counts per sample were estimated from amplification of reference gene primers within the assay. To quantify the absolute abundance of each unique TCRbeta CDR3 rearrangement, sequence reads were collapsed and filtered. For each sample, productive Simpson clonality was calculated as the square root of Simpson's diversity index over productive rearrangements. TCRdb carries this immuneACCESS record with in-frame sequences only. Its versions omit some clonotypes, under half of them owing to an unresolved V gene in the studies checked, with the rest unexplained. The V and J calls and clone size are taken from that table; D and trimming were inferred from the DNA. The sample table lists roughly 120,000 clones, 65% to 90% of them with a count of one. Together, the top ten hold 12% of the sample.

The collaborating institutions used their own protocols to collect whole blood in K2EDTA tubes. For TCRbeta analysis, collaborators shipped samples as frozen whole blood, isolated PBMCs, or DNA extracted from either of those sample types. This sample was taken from a study of blood T cell repertoires in COVID-19 (dated by TCRdb to 2018 to 2021). For the wider study: Samples from collaborators originated in the United States, Italy and Spain and spanned both the acute and convalescent phases of COVID-19. The prospective study material was composed of cDNA or gDNA derived from T cells, B-cell-depleted T cells, or PBMCs. The repertoires were released in a freely available public database meant as a resource for research on the immune response to SARS-CoV-2. Samples came from the ongoing ImmuneRACE study (first 160 participants) plus 1,254 subjects from 6 global collaborators. The dataset comprised deeply sampled blood TCRbeta repertoires from subjects exposed to, actively infected with, or recovered from COVID-19. Nearly every sample came with metadata listing a de-identified subject ID, COVID-19 status, age in years and sex. Where available, HLA class I and class II types were obtained from metadata supplied by the sample provider rather than from assay-based typing.

Broad study findings and their caveats: How much clinical and demographic metadata was included differed by source and by participant, and the metadata was provided uncurated.

The rearrangement joined TRBV7-8 to TRBJ2-1; TRBD2 might be the D gene, on 6 matching bases. This receptor was taken from a human donor in a cohort sampled during active COVID-19. Sequenced material: peripheral blood. The DNA sequence reads TGTGCCAGCAGCTTATCATACGGGCGGGGTGTAGGGTTCTACAATGAGCAGTTCTTC. The translation is CASSLSYGRGVGFYNEQFF.